This TCR beta chain came from a study of T cell repertoires in cytomegalovirus infection. Study as a whole: CMV epitopes in the study were HLA-C-restricted (recently identified) and HLA-B-restricted (well studied). Both CMV infection and a matching HLA type were indicated by public TCR beta signatures.

Notes on this clonotype: Antigen specificity is unknown.

TCRdb used MiXCR to reprocess the reads, holding one entry per CDR3 protein. The table includes a few hundred thousand distinct CDR3 sequences, about 40% detected once. The CDR3 has 18 amino acids. J gave up 5 bases and V 5 bases, and 10 bases lay outside the gene matches. The study's findings and limits: In two of eight donors, the top clonotype was HLA-C-restricted CMV-specific.

The chain joins TRBV12-3 or TRBV12-4 to TRBJ2-1; 15 nucleotides agree with TRBD2. This TCR was recovered from a human donor in good health (CMV status not recorded). Some clones in this sample may be carry-over from other donors' samples. Sample: cultured PBMCs, taken from culture after CMV antigen stimulation. The CDR3 protein is CASSPTLGTSGGNNEQFF. The DNA for the CDR3 is TGTGCCAGCAGTCCAACCCTCGGGACTAGCGGGGGGAACAATGAGCAGTTCTTC.